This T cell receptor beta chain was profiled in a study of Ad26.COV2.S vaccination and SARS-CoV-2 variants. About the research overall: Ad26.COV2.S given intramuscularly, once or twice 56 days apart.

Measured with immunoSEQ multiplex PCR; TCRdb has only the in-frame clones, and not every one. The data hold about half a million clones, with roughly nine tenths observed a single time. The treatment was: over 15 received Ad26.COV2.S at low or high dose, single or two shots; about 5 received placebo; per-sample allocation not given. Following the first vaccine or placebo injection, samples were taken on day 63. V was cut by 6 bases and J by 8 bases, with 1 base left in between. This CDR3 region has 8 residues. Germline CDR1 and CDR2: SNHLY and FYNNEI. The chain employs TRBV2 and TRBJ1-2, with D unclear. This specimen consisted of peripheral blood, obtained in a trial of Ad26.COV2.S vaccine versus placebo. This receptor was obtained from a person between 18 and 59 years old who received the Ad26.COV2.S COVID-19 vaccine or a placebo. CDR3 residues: CASSGYTF. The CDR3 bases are TGTGCCAGCAGCGGCTACACCTTC.